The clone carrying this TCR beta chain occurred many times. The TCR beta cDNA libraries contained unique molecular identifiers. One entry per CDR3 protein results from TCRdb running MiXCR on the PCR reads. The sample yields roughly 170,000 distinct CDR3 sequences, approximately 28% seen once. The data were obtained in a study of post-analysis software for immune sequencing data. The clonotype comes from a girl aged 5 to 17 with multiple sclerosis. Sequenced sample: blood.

Here the CDR3 reads CASERISYNEQFF. CDR3 nucleotides: TGTGCCAGCGAAAGGATTTCCTACAATGAGCAGTTCTTC. The chain employs TRBV6-6 and TRBJ2-1; D is uncertain. This CDR3 comprises 13 residues. V lost 8 bases to trimming and J lost 1 base, with 9 bases between them. Germline CDR1 is MNHNY and CDR2 is SVGAGI (reference sequence).